This paragraph covers one TCR beta chain sequence. Its specificity is not known. The method was immunoSEQ multiplex PCR; TCRdb's version includes in-frame clones alone and lacks a portion of them. The repertoire consists of nearly 750,000 clones, with 72% occurring once and the leading ten covering about 1.7%. V was shortened by 7 bases and J by 0 bases, with 7 bases between the two germline ends. The CDR3 has 12 residues. Germline CDR1 SGHDT, CDR2 YYEEEE. These data are taken from a study of shared clonotypes between healthy human individuals. General study results and limits: Across a handful of donors, naive CD4 shared roughly 5%, naive CD8 around 3.8%, memory CD4 2.3%, memory CD8 over 0.3%.

The V gene is TRBV5-6, the J gene TRBJ2-5; D is uncertain. Sequencing used memory CD4+ T cells sorted from blood. Sample subset: CD45RA-negative fraction. The receptor's source is a young woman in good health. CDR3 in amino acids: CASRLNQETQYF. The DNA of the CDR3 is TGTGCCAGCCGACTGAACCAAGAGACCCAGTACTTC.